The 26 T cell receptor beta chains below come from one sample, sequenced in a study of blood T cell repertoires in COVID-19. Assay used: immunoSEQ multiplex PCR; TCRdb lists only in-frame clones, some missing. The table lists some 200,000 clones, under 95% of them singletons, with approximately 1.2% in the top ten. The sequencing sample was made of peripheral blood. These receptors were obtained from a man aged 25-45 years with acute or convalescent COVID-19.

CDR3 sequence: CASSVEGHERETQYF. For the CDR3, the DNA is TGTGCCAGCAGCGTAGAAGGACACGAACGGGAGACCCAGTACTTC. The chain recombines TRBV9 with TRBJ2-5, with D perhaps matching TRBD1 (5 bases). Trimming stripped 0 bases from V and 5 bases from J, with 14 bases between. This CDR3 has 15 amino acids. Germline V gene lookup returns CDR1 SGDLS and CDR2 YYNGEE.

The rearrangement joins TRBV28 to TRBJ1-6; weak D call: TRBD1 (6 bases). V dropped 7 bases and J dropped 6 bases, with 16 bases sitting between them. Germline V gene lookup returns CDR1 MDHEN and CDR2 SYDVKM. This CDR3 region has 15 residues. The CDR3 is CASTRDTRPNSPLHF. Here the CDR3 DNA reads TGTGCCAGCACTCGGGACACTCGCCCTAATTCACCCCTCCACTTT.

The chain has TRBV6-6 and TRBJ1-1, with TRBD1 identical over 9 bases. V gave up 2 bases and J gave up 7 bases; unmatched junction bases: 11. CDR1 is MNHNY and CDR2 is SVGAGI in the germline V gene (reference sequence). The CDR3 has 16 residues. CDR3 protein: CASSYRRQGGEGEAFF. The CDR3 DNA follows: TGTGCCAGCAGTTACCGGCGACAGGGGGGCGAGGGTGAAGCTTTCTTT.

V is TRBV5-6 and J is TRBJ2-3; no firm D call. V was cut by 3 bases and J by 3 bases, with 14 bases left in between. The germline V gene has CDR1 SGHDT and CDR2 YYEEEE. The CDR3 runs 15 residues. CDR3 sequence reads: CASSSLARSTDTQYF. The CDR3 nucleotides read TGTGCCAGCAGCTCCCTGGCTAGGTCAACAGATACGCAGTATTTT.

CDR3 DNA sequence: TGTGCCAGCAGCTTCCGGGACAGGGGATCGAAGGGGTACTACGAGCAGTACTTC. Translated: CASSFRDRGSKGYYEQYF. The J gene is TRBJ2-7, the V gene TRBV7-9, with 10 bases lining up with TRBD1. CDR1 and CDR2 from the germline V gene are SEHNR and FQNEAQ (reference sequence). V lost 3 bases, J lost 3 bases, and 14 bases stayed unmatched. This CDR3 contains 18 residues.

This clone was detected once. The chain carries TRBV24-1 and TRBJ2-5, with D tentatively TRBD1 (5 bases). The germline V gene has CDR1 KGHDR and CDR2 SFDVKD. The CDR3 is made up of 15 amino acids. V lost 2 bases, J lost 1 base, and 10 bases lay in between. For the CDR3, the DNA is TGTGCCACCAGTGATTCGGACAAACCCCAAGAGACCCAGTACTTC. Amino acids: CATSDSDKPQETQYF.

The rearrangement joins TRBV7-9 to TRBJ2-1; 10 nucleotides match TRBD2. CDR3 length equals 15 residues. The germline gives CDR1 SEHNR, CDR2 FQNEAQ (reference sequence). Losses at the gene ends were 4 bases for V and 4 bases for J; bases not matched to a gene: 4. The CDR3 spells CASSSAGGEYNEQFF. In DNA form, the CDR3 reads TGTGCCAGCAGCTCAGCGGGAGGGGAATACAATGAGCAGTTCTTC.

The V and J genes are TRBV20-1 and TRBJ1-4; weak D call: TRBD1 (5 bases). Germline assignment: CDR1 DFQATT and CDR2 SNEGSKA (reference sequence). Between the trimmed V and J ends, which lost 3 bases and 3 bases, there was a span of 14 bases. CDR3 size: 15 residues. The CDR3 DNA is TGCAGTGCTAGTCGAGCGGGAGGGGCTAATGAAAAACTGTTTTTT. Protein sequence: CSASRAGGANEKLFF.

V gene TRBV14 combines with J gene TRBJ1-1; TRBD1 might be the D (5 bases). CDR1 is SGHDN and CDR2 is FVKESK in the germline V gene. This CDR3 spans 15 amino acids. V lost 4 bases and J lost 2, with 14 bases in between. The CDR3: CASSPDGGTNTEAFF. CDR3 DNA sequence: TGTGCCAGCAGCCCTGACGGGGGGACCAACACTGAAGCTTTCTTT.

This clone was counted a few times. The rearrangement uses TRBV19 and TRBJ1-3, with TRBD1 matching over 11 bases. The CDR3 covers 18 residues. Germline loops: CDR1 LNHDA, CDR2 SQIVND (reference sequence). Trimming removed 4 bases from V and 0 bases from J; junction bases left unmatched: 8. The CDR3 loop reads CASSTRDRGSPSGNTIYF. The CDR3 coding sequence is TGTGCCAGTAGTACCCGGGACAGGGGGTCTCCCTCTGGAAACACCATATATTTT.

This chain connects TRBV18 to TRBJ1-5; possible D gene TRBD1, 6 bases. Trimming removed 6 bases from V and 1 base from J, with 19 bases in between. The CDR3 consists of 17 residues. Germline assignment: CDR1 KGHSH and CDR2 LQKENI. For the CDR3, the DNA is TGTGCCAGCTCCCAACTACAGGGAAGATCGAGCAATCAGCCCCAGCATTTT. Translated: CASSQLQGRSSNQPQHF.

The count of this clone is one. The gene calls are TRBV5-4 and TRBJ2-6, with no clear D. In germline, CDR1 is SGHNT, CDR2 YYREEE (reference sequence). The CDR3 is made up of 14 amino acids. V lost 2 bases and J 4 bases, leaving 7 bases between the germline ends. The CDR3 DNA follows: TGTGCCAGCAGCTTTTACTCCGGGGCCAACGTCCTGACTTTC. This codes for CASSFYSGANVLTF.

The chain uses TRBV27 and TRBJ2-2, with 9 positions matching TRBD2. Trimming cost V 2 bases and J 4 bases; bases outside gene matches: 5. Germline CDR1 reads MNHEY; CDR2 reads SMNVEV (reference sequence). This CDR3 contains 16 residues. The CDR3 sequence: CASSLRAGGGTGELFF. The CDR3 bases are TGTGCCAGCAGTTTACGGGCGGGAGGGGGCACCGGGGAGCTGTTTTTT.

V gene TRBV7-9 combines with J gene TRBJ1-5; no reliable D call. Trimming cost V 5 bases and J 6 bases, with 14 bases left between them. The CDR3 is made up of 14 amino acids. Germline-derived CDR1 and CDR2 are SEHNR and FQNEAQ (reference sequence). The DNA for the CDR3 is TGTGCCAGCAGCGCCGCCCTGGGAGGTCAGCCCCAGCATTTT. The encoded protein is CASSAALGGQPQHF.

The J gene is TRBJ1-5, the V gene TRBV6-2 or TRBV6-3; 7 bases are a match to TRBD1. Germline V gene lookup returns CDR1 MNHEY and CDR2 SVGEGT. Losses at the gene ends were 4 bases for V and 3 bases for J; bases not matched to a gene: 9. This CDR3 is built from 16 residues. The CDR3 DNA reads TGTGCCAGCAGTTCGGGACAGTTGAGGGACAATCAGCCCCAGCATTTT. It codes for CASSSGQLRDNQPQHF.

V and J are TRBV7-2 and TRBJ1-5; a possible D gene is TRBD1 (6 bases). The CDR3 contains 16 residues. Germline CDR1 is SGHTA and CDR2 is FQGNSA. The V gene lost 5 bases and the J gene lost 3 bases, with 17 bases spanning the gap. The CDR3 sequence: CASSLGTGHNNQPQHF. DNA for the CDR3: TGTGCCAGCAGCCTAGGGACGGGACATAACAATCAGCCCCAGCATTTT.

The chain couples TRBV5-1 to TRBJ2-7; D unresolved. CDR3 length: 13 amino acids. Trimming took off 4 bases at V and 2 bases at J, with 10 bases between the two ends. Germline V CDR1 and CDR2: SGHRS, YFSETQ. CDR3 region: CASSTTSTYEQYF. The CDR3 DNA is TGCGCCAGCAGCACTACTTCCACCTACGAGCAGTACTTC.

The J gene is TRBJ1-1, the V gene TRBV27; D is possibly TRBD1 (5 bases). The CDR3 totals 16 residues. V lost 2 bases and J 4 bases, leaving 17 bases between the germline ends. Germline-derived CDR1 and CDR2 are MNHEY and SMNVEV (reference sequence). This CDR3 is CASSLRGSVRSTEAFF. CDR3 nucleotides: TGTGCCAGCAGTTTACGGGGGTCCGTACGGAGCACTGAAGCTTTCTTT.

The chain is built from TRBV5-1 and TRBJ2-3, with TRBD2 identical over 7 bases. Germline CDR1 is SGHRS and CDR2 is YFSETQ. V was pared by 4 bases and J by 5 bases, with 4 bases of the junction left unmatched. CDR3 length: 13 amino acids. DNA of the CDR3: TGCGCCAGCAGCCCGGGGGGTGTAGATACGCAGTATTTT. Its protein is CASSPGGVDTQYF. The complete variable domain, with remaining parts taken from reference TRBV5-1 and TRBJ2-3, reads KAGVTQTPRYLIKTRGQQVTLSCSPISGHRSVSWYQQTPGQGLQFLFEYFSETQRNKGNFPGRFSGRQFSNSRSEMNVSTLELGDSALYLCASSPGGVDTQYFGPGTRLTVL.

CDR3 amino acids: CASSLRTGERTEAFF. The CDR3 coding sequence is TGTGCCAGCAGTTTAAGGACAGGGGAACGGACTGAAGCTTTCTTT. The chain joins TRBV28 to TRBJ1-1; 9 positions agree with TRBD1. Germline CDR1 MDHEN, CDR2 SYDVKM. The CDR3 has 15 residues. V was clipped by 2 bases and J by 5 bases; unmatched bases: 6.

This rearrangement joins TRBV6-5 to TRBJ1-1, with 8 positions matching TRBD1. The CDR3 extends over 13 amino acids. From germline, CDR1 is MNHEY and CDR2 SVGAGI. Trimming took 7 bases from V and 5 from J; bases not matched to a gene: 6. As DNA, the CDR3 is TGTGCCAGCAACTTACAGGGGGATACTGAAGCTTTCTTT. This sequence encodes CASNLQGDTEAFF.

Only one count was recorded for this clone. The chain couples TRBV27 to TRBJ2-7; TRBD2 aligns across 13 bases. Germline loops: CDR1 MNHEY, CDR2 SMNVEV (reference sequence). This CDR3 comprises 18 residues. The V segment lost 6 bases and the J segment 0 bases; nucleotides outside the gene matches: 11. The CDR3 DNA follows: TGTGCCAGCAGCCTTAGGCGACTAGCGGGGGGCCACTCCTACGAGCAGTACTTC. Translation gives CASSLRRLAGGHSYEQYF.

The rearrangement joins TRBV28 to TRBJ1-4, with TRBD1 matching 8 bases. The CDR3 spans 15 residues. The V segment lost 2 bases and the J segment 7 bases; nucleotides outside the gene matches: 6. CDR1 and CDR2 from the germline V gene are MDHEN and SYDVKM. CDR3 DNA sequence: TGTGCCAGCAGTTTAATCTCAGGGGGCCGTGAAAAACTGTTTTTT. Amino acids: CASSLISGGREKLFF.

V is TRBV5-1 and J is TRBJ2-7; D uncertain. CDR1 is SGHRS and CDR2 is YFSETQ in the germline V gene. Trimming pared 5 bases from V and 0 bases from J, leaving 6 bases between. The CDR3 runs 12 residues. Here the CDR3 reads CASSLFSYEQYF. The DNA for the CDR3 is TGCGCCAGCAGTCTTTTCTCCTACGAGCAGTACTTC.

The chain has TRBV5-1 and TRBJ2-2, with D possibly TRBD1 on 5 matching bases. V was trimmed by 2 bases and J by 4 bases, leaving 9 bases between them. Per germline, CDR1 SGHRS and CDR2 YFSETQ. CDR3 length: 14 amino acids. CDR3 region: CASSFQDTTGELFF. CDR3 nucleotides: TGCGCCAGCAGCTTCCAGGACACCACCGGGGAGCTGTTTTTT. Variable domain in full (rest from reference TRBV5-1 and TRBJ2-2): KAGVTQTPRYLIKTRGQQVTLSCSPISGHRSVSWYQQTPGQGLQFLFEYFSETQRNKGNFPGRFSGRQFSNSRSEMNVSTLELGDSALYLCASSFQDTTGELFFGEGSRLTVL.

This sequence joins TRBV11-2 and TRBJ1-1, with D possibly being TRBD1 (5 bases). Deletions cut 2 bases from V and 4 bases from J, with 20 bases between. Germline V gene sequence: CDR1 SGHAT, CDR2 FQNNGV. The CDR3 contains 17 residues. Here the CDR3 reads CASSLINTGVAGTEAFF. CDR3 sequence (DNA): TGTGCCAGCAGCTTAATAAATACGGGGGTCGCGGGCACTGAAGCTTTCTTT.